This is a list of T cell receptor beta chains from one sample in a study of blood T cell repertoires in COVID-19. TCRdb's copy holds only in-frame clones and misses some; the assay was immunoSEQ multiplex PCR. The data hold some 150,000 clones, with roughly 90% observed a single time. Source material: peripheral blood. All receptors come from a woman between 45 and 60 years old with acute or convalescent COVID-19. CDR3s include the opening cysteine and the closing phenylalanine or tryptophan. Fields, in order: J gene, CDR3 length, D gene, V gene, clone size, CDR3 protein, CDR3 DNA. A D gene is named only where the DNA matches it firmly. A row's size may be missing; if present it is once, few, many or a size class.

j_call: TRBJ1-3
cdr3_length: 14
d_call: NA
v_call: TRBV6-5
clone_size: NA
cdr3_aa: CASSPGTHENTIYF
cdr3_nt: TGTGCCAGCAGTCCCGGGACACACGAAAACACCATATATTTT

j_call: TRBJ1-3
cdr3_length: 15
d_call: NA
v_call: TRBV5-5
clone_size: NA
cdr3_aa: CASSLAGGTGNTIYF
cdr3_nt: TGTGCCAGCAGCTTGGCGGGGGGAACGGGAAACACCATATATTTT

j_call: TRBJ2-2
cdr3_length: 13
d_call: NA
v_call: TRBV3-1/TRBV3-2
clone_size: NA
cdr3_aa: CASSRTGTGELFF
cdr3_nt: TGTGCCAGCAGCCGAACAGGGACCGGGGAGCTGTTTTTT

j_call: TRBJ1-6
cdr3_length: 15
d_call: NA
v_call: TRBV3-1/TRBV3-2
clone_size: NA
cdr3_aa: CASSQDGATRSPLHF
cdr3_nt: TGTGCCAGCAGCCAAGATGGGGCCACGAGGTCACCCCTCCACTTT

j_call: TRBJ1-1
cdr3_length: 14
d_call: NA
v_call: TRBV28
clone_size: NA
cdr3_aa: CASRTPSERSEAFF
cdr3_nt: TGTGCCAGCAGAACACCCAGTGAGAGGTCTGAAGCTTTCTTT

j_call: TRBJ2-3
cdr3_length: 17
d_call: TRBD2
v_call: TRBV5-1
clone_size: NA
cdr3_aa: CASSLVVLAGSTDTQYF
cdr3_nt: TGCGCCAGCAGCTTGGTCGTTCTAGCGGGAAGCACAGATACGCAGTATTTT

j_call: TRBJ1-5
cdr3_length: 14
d_call: NA
v_call: TRBV9
clone_size: once
cdr3_aa: CASRSHRGNQPQHF
cdr3_nt: TGTGCCAGCAGATCACACAGGGGCAATCAGCCCCAGCATTTT

j_call: TRBJ1-2
cdr3_length: 13
d_call: NA
v_call: TRBV6-5
clone_size: NA
cdr3_aa: CASRTAGGHGYTF
cdr3_nt: TGTGCCAGCAGAACCGCAGGAGGTCATGGCTACACCTTC

j_call: TRBJ2-5
cdr3_length: 13
d_call: NA
v_call: TRBV10-3
clone_size: NA
cdr3_aa: CAVTGPTQETQYF
cdr3_nt: TGTGCCGTAACAGGGCCCACGCAAGAGACCCAGTACTTC

j_call: TRBJ2-7
cdr3_length: 16
d_call: NA
v_call: TRBV6-5
clone_size: NA
cdr3_aa: CASSLYRSDSTYEQYF
cdr3_nt: TGTGCCAGCAGTTTATATCGATCGGACAGTACCTACGAGCAGTACTTC

j_call: TRBJ2-7
cdr3_length: 15
d_call: NA
v_call: TRBV15
clone_size: NA
cdr3_aa: CATSRDLTGRHEQYF
cdr3_nt: TGTGCCACCAGCAGAGATCTAACAGGGCGCCACGAGCAGTACTTC

j_call: TRBJ1-1
cdr3_length: 14
d_call: TRBD1
v_call: TRBV18
clone_size: NA
cdr3_aa: CASSPTGIGTEAFF
cdr3_nt: TGTGCCAGCTCACCGACAGGGATCGGCACTGAAGCTTTCTTT

j_call: TRBJ1-5
cdr3_length: 15
d_call: NA
v_call: TRBV12-2
clone_size: once
cdr3_aa: CASRLVTGLGQPQHF
cdr3_nt: TGTGCAAGTCGCTTAGTGACAGGGCTAGGGCAGCCCCAGCATTTT

j_call: TRBJ2-1
cdr3_length: 14
d_call: TRBD1
v_call: TRBV5-5
clone_size: NA
cdr3_aa: CASSSLQGADEQFF
cdr3_nt: TGTGCCAGCAGCTCTCTGCAGGGGGCGGATGAGCAGTTCTTC

j_call: TRBJ1-2
cdr3_length: 15
d_call: TRBD1
v_call: TRBV6-5
clone_size: NA
cdr3_aa: CASSQSTGGFNGYTF
cdr3_nt: TGTGCCAGCAGTCAGTCGACAGGGGGCTTTAATGGCTACACCTTC

j_call: TRBJ2-7
cdr3_length: 16
d_call: TRBD2
v_call: TRBV19
clone_size: NA
cdr3_aa: CASSISATGGAYEQYF
cdr3_nt: TGTGCCAGTAGTATATCGGCCACGGGGGGGGCCTACGAGCAGTACTTC

j_call: TRBJ1-1
cdr3_length: 16
d_call: TRBD1
v_call: TRBV15
clone_size: once
cdr3_aa: CATSRDKGQAGTEAFF
cdr3_nt: TGTGCCACCAGCAGAGATAAGGGACAGGCCGGAACTGAAGCTTTCTTT

j_call: TRBJ1-2
cdr3_length: 13
d_call: TRBD1
v_call: TRBV29-1
clone_size: NA
cdr3_aa: CSVVPQGADGYTF
cdr3_nt: TGCAGCGTTGTGCCGCAGGGGGCAGATGGCTACACCTTC

j_call: TRBJ1-1
cdr3_length: 14
d_call: NA
v_call: TRBV9
clone_size: NA
cdr3_aa: CASSVSGVFTEAFF
cdr3_nt: TGTGCCAGCAGCGTATCAGGGGTTTTCACTGAAGCTTTCTTT

j_call: TRBJ2-7
cdr3_length: 15
d_call: NA
v_call: TRBV18
clone_size: NA
cdr3_aa: CASSPPASATYEQYF
cdr3_nt: TGTGCCAGCTCACCACCTGCGAGTGCAACCTACGAGCAGTACTTC

j_call: TRBJ2-5
cdr3_length: 11
d_call: NA
v_call: TRBV20-1
clone_size: NA
cdr3_aa: CSARERETQYF
cdr3_nt: TGCAGTGCTAGAGAGAGGGAGACCCAGTACTTC

j_call: TRBJ1-2
cdr3_length: 20
d_call: TRBD1
v_call: TRBV27
clone_size: NA
cdr3_aa: CASSLSWDRGRALLNYGYTF
cdr3_nt: TGTGCCAGCAGTTTATCGTGGGACAGGGGGCGAGCCCTACTTAACTATGGCTACACCTTC

j_call: TRBJ1-2
cdr3_length: 13
d_call: TRBD1
v_call: TRBV6-5
clone_size: few
cdr3_aa: CASSRDRYNGYTF
cdr3_nt: TGTGCCAGCAGTAGGGACAGGTATAATGGCTACACCTTC

j_call: TRBJ1-6
cdr3_length: 15
d_call: TRBD1
v_call: TRBV4-1
clone_size: NA
cdr3_aa: CASSLEGGWDSPLHF
cdr3_nt: TGCGCCAGCAGTTTGGAAGGGGGCTGGGATTCACCCCTCCACTTT

j_call: TRBJ1-3
cdr3_length: 15
d_call: NA
v_call: TRBV14
clone_size: NA
cdr3_aa: CASSQHRSSGNTIYF
cdr3_nt: TGTGCCAGCAGCCAGCACAGAAGCTCTGGAAACACCATATATTTT

j_call: TRBJ1-2
cdr3_length: 13
d_call: NA
v_call: TRBV30
clone_size: NA
cdr3_aa: CAWSITMGHGYTF
cdr3_nt: TGTGCCTGGAGTATTACAATGGGGCACGGCTACACCTTC

j_call: TRBJ2-7
cdr3_length: 15
d_call: TRBD2
v_call: TRBV11-3
clone_size: NA
cdr3_aa: CASSLGGGTYYEQYF
cdr3_nt: TGTGCCAGCAGCTTAGGCGGGGGGACTTACTACGAGCAGTACTTC

j_call: TRBJ1-5
cdr3_length: 14
d_call: NA
v_call: TRBV18
clone_size: NA
cdr3_aa: CASSSQQGDQPQHF
cdr3_nt: TGTGCCAGCTCGTCACAACAGGGAGATCAGCCCCAGCATTTT

j_call: TRBJ1-5
cdr3_length: 13
d_call: NA
v_call: TRBV5-6
clone_size: NA
cdr3_aa: CASSLGVSGPQHF
cdr3_nt: TGTGCCAGCAGCTTGGGGGTATCGGGGCCCCAGCATTTT

j_call: TRBJ2-3
cdr3_length: 15
d_call: TRBD1
v_call: TRBV18
clone_size: once
cdr3_aa: CASSSQGSSTDTQYF
cdr3_nt: TGTGCCAGCTCGTCACAGGGGTCTAGCACAGATACGCAGTATTTT

j_call: TRBJ2-7
cdr3_length: 15
d_call: NA
v_call: TRBV3-1/TRBV3-2
clone_size: NA
cdr3_aa: CASSQDGRGAREQYF
cdr3_nt: TGTGCCAGCAGCCAAGATGGGAGGGGGGCGCGAGAGCAGTACTTC

j_call: TRBJ1-1
cdr3_length: 14
d_call: NA
v_call: TRBV11-2
clone_size: once
cdr3_aa: CASSYGGGYTEAFF
cdr3_nt: TGTGCCAGCAGCTATGGGGGGGGATACACTGAAGCTTTCTTT

j_call: TRBJ1-2
cdr3_length: 15
d_call: NA
v_call: TRBV6-5
clone_size: NA
cdr3_aa: CASSYSSQTENGYTF
cdr3_nt: TGTGCCAGCAGTTACTCTAGTCAGACTGAGAATGGCTACACCTTC

j_call: TRBJ2-7
cdr3_length: 15
d_call: NA
v_call: TRBV7-9
clone_size: NA
cdr3_aa: CASSSRGTEPYEQYF
cdr3_nt: TGTGCCAGCAGCTCCCGGGGGACCGAACCCTACGAGCAGTACTTC

j_call: TRBJ2-1
cdr3_length: 16
d_call: NA
v_call: TRBV7-8
clone_size: NA
cdr3_aa: CASSLSQGRSYNEQFF
cdr3_nt: TGTGCCAGCAGCTTATCGCAGGGGCGCTCCTACAATGAGCAGTTCTTC

j_call: TRBJ1-6
cdr3_length: 15
d_call: TRBD1
v_call: TRBV7-9
clone_size: once
cdr3_aa: CASSLAGTGRSPLHF
cdr3_nt: TGTGCCAGCAGCTTAGCGGGGACAGGGAGATCACCCCTCCACTTT

j_call: TRBJ1-2
cdr3_length: 12
d_call: NA
v_call: TRBV19
clone_size: once
cdr3_aa: CASSPLNYGYTF
cdr3_nt: TGTGCCAGTAGCCCACTTAACTATGGCTACACCTTC

j_call: TRBJ2-6
cdr3_length: 16
d_call: NA
v_call: TRBV10-3
clone_size: NA
cdr3_aa: CAISSTVSSGANVLTF
cdr3_nt: TGTGCCATCAGTTCGACAGTAAGCTCTGGGGCCAACGTCCTGACTTTC

j_call: TRBJ1-4
cdr3_length: 16
d_call: NA
v_call: TRBV5-1
clone_size: NA
cdr3_aa: CASSLTPGLSGEKLFF
cdr3_nt: TGCGCCAGCAGCTTGACCCCGGGACTAAGTGGTGAAAAACTGTTTTTT

j_call: TRBJ1-5
cdr3_length: 15
d_call: NA
v_call: TRBV10-3
clone_size: NA
cdr3_aa: CAISESLSSNQPQHF
cdr3_nt: TGTGCCATCAGTGAGTCTTTATCCAGCAATCAGCCCCAGCATTTT

j_call: TRBJ2-1
cdr3_length: 13
d_call: TRBD1
v_call: TRBV2
clone_size: NA
cdr3_aa: CAGYRGSYNEQFF
cdr3_nt: TGTGCCGGTTACAGGGGCTCCTACAATGAGCAGTTCTTC

j_call: TRBJ1-6
cdr3_length: 15
d_call: NA
v_call: TRBV11-3
clone_size: NA
cdr3_aa: CASSLRGGSGAPLHF
cdr3_nt: TGTGCCAGCAGCTTAAGGGGCGGCTCGGGGGCACCCCTCCACTTT

j_call: TRBJ1-2
cdr3_length: 18
d_call: NA
v_call: TRBV28
clone_size: NA
cdr3_aa: CASSLTPSNLGQDYGYTF
cdr3_nt: TGTGCCAGCAGTTTAACGCCATCAAACTTGGGGCAGGACTATGGCTACACCTTC

j_call: TRBJ1-2
cdr3_length: 16
d_call: NA
v_call: TRBV6-5
clone_size: NA
cdr3_aa: CASSYVWDTSNYGYTF
cdr3_nt: TGTGCCAGCAGTTACGTCTGGGACACCTCTAACTATGGCTACACCTTC

j_call: TRBJ1-5
cdr3_length: 14
d_call: NA
v_call: TRBV5-6
clone_size: NA
cdr3_aa: CASSSTGLNQPQHF
cdr3_nt: TGTGCCAGCAGCTCTACAGGGTTGAATCAGCCCCAGCATTTT

j_call: TRBJ2-7
cdr3_length: 16
d_call: TRBD1
v_call: TRBV19
clone_size: NA
cdr3_aa: CASSTREGQEPYEQYF
cdr3_nt: TGTGCCAGTAGTACCCGAGAGGGACAGGAGCCCTACGAGCAGTACTTC

j_call: TRBJ2-1
cdr3_length: 16
d_call: NA
v_call: TRBV29-1
clone_size: NA
cdr3_aa: CSVEDPPGTPYNEQFF
cdr3_nt: TGCAGCGTTGAAGATCCCCCGGGGACACCTTACAATGAGCAGTTCTTC

j_call: TRBJ1-1
cdr3_length: 16
d_call: TRBD1
v_call: TRBV18
clone_size: NA
cdr3_aa: CASSPALDRVDPEAFF
cdr3_nt: TGTGCCAGCTCACCAGCCCTGGACAGGGTAGACCCTGAAGCTTTCTTT

j_call: TRBJ2-7
cdr3_length: 14
d_call: NA
v_call: TRBV13
clone_size: NA
cdr3_aa: CASSLFGGSYEQYF
cdr3_nt: TGTGCCAGCAGCTTATTTGGAGGGTCCTACGAGCAGTACTTC

j_call: TRBJ2-7
cdr3_length: 14
d_call: TRBD2
v_call: TRBV6-5
clone_size: NA
cdr3_aa: CASSYLGGSHEQYF
cdr3_nt: TGTGCCAGCAGTTACCTGGGAGGGAGCCACGAGCAGTACTTC

j_call: TRBJ1-3
cdr3_length: 15
d_call: NA
v_call: TRBV18
clone_size: NA
cdr3_aa: CASSPPGDAGNTIYF
cdr3_nt: TGTGCCAGCTCACCCCCCGGGGATGCTGGAAACACCATATATTTT

j_call: TRBJ2-7
cdr3_length: 13
d_call: TRBD2
v_call: TRBV7-3
clone_size: few
cdr3_aa: CASSSSGGYEQYF
cdr3_nt: TGTGCCAGCAGCTCTAGCGGGGGATACGAGCAGTACTTC

j_call: TRBJ2-7
cdr3_length: 14
d_call: TRBD2
v_call: TRBV20-1
clone_size: NA
cdr3_aa: CSASFGRAFYEQYF
cdr3_nt: TGCAGTGCTAGTTTCGGGAGGGCCTTCTACGAGCAGTACTTC

j_call: TRBJ2-7
cdr3_length: 14
d_call: NA
v_call: TRBV10-3
clone_size: NA
cdr3_aa: CAISVTGLAYEQYF
cdr3_nt: TGTGCCATCAGTGTTACAGGGTTGGCCTACGAGCAGTACTTC

j_call: TRBJ1-2
cdr3_length: 15
d_call: NA
v_call: TRBV3-1/TRBV3-2
clone_size: NA
cdr3_aa: CASSQEGRVSDGYTF
cdr3_nt: TGTGCCAGCAGCCAAGAGGGCAGGGTGTCGGATGGCTACACCTTC

j_call: TRBJ1-3
cdr3_length: 14
d_call: NA
v_call: TRBV12-5
clone_size: NA
cdr3_aa: CASGAGMSGNTIYF
cdr3_nt: TGTGCTAGTGGTGCAGGGATGTCTGGAAACACCATATATTTT

j_call: TRBJ1-4
cdr3_length: 15
d_call: TRBD1
v_call: TRBV24-1
clone_size: NA
cdr3_aa: CATSAPGQGTEKLFF
cdr3_nt: TGTGCCACCAGTGCCCCGGGACAGGGGACTGAAAAACTGTTTTTT